This entry lists 22 T cell receptor beta chains sequenced from one sample in a study of cytomegalovirus exposure and HLA in healthy donors. In the PCR, 60 Vbeta and 13 Jbeta primers were used. The protocol was immunoSEQ multiplex PCR, while the TCRdb copy is restricted to in-frame clones and leaves out a portion. The data show roughly 150,000 clones, roughly two thirds seen once. The sequencing sample was made of PBMCs. Receptors were obtained from a woman younger than 35 in good health and CMV-seropositive.

The V call is TRBV19, the J call TRBJ2-7, with 10 nucleotides matching TRBD2. The CDR3 contains 14 residues. Germline assignment: CDR1 LNHDA and CDR2 SQIVND (reference sequence). Losses at the gene ends were 2 bases for V and 6 bases for J; bases not matched to a gene: 4. This CDR3 is CASSITSGVVEQYF. The CDR3 nucleotides read TGTGCCAGTAGTATAACTAGCGGGGTGGTCGAGCAGTACTTC.

The chain employs TRBV4-1 and TRBJ1-4; the match to TRBD1 covers 7 bases. The CDR3 loop spans 15 amino acids. The junction had 3 bases not matched to a gene; V was cut back by 3 bases and J by 2 bases. Germline CDR1 is MGHRA and CDR2 is YSYEKL. The CDR3 DNA reads as TGCGCCAGCAGCCACGCGGGACAGACTAATGAAAAACTGTTTTTT. This sequence encodes CASSHAGQTNEKLFF.

The chain joins TRBV14 to TRBJ1-1, with D perhaps TRBD1 (5 bases). From germline, CDR1 is SGHDN and CDR2 FVKESK. The V gene lost 0 bases and the J gene lost 1 base, with 15 bases spanning the gap. The CDR3 covers 17 residues. In nucleotides, the CDR3 is TGTGCCAGCAGCCAAGATCTCATTGGGGCGCCGAACACTGAAGCTTTCTTT. Its protein product is CASSQDLIGAPNTEAFF. The variable domain in full, with the rest retrieved from reference TRBV14 and TRBJ1-1, is EAGVTQFPSHSVIEKGQTVTLRCDPISGHDNLYWYRRVMGKEIKFLLHFVKESKQDESGMPNNRFLAERTGGTYSTLKVQPAELEDSGVYFCASSQDLIGAPNTEAFFGQGTRLTVV.

V usage is TRBV4-1 and J usage is TRBJ2-3; D gene unclear. Germline-derived CDR1 and CDR2 are MGHRA and YSYEKL. Trimming left V 2 bases short and J 4 bases short, with 10 bases between. This CDR3 comprises 14 residues. Here the CDR3 reads CASSQRSLPDTQYF. The DNA for the CDR3 is TGCGCCAGCAGCCAAAGGAGTTTGCCAGATACGCAGTATTTT.

This sequence joins TRBV7-9 and TRBJ1-6; the match to TRBD1 covers 8 bases. V lost 7 bases and J lost 3; bases outside the gene matches: 5. The CDR3 length is 15 residues. Germline CDR1 SEHNR, CDR2 FQNEAQ (reference sequence). CDR3: CASTRTGNYNSPLHF. CDR3 sequence (DNA): TGTGCCAGCACCAGGACAGGGAACTATAATTCACCCCTCCACTTT.

This chain links TRBV7-6 with TRBJ1-2; 7 bases match TRBD1. The CDR3 is 19 amino acids. Germline V gene lookup returns CDR1 SGHVS and CDR2 FNYEAQ. The V and J ends lost 4 bases and 0 bases, in that order; junction bases with no gene match: 17. In DNA, the CDR3 is TGTGCCAGCAGCTACCCCTCACCACAGGACAGGATCACTAACTATGGCTACACCTTC. It yields the protein CASSYPSPQDRITNYGYTF.

Only a few counts were recorded for this clone. This specimen includes other DNA sequences encoding the same CDR3. The chain joins TRBV9 to TRBJ2-7, with 7 bases matching TRBD1. Germline V gene lookup returns CDR1 SGDLS and CDR2 YYNGEE. The CDR3 has 13 residues. V lost 0 bases to trimming and J lost 7 bases; unmatched junction nucleotides: 4. Here the CDR3 reads CASSVGDRGEQYF. CDR3 DNA: TGTGCCAGCAGCGTAGGGGACAGAGGGGAGCAGTACTTC.

This chain connects TRBV5-1 to TRBJ2-5, with a possible D match to TRBD1 (6 bases). Near its end, the DNA agrees better with TRBJ2-7, so the J call may be wrong. This CDR3 has 14 amino acids. CDR1 is SGHRS and CDR2 is YFSETQ in the germline V gene. The CDR3 DNA is TGCGCCAGCAGCAGCGAGACAGGTGGCTACGAGCAGTACTTC. Protein sequence: CASSSETGGYEQYF.

The chain carries TRBV7-2 and TRBJ2-2, with 8 bases aligning to TRBD2. Germline CDR1 reads SGHTA; CDR2 reads FQGNSA. J lost 5 bases, V lost 7 bases, and 9 bases had no gene match. CDR3 length: 15 residues. This CDR3 reads CASKRGGLGTGELFF. CDR3 nucleotides: TGTGCCAGCAAACGGGGGGGTTTGGGGACCGGGGAGCTGTTTTTT.

As regards this clone: The same CDR3 can be traced to other DNA sequences in this sample. In DNA form, the CDR3 reads TGCGCCAGCAGCCAGACAGGGGAGACTGAAGCTTTCTTT. Translation: CASSQTGETEAFF. The V call is TRBV4-1, the J call TRBJ1-1; TRBD1 aligns across 8 bases. The CDR3 runs to 13 residues. Trimming cost V 3 bases and J 5 bases; bases outside gene matches: 2. Germline CDR1 reads MGHRA; CDR2 reads YSYEKL.

This clone was observed once. The chain joins TRBV2 to TRBJ2-2; 7 bases are shared with TRBD1. The CDR3 spans 14 residues. The germline gives CDR1 SNHLY, CDR2 FYNNEI. V lost 10 bases to trimming and J lost 3 bases; unmatched junction nucleotides: 8. The CDR3 reads CATTRQGYTGELFF. CDR3 bases: TGTGCCACCACGAGACAGGGCTACACCGGGGAGCTGTTTTTT.

V and J are TRBV30 and TRBJ2-5; TRBD2 is a possible D gene (7 bases). Deletions cut 7 bases from V and 5 bases from J, with 17 bases between. Germline CDR1 reads GTSNPN; CDR2 reads SVGIG (reference sequence). The CDR3 runs 13 residues. CDR3 residues: CASWGGLWETQYF. CDR3 sequence (DNA): TGTGCCTCTTGGGGGGGCCTTTGGGAGACCCAGTACTTC.

The chain employs TRBV2 and TRBJ2-1; 8 bases fit TRBD1. Germline V gene lookup returns CDR1 SNHLY and CDR2 FYNNEI. This CDR3 has 15 amino acids. Germline trimming cut 3 bases from V and 7 bases from J; bases unmatched to any gene: 8. The CDR3 loop reads CASSEDRVGANEQFF. The CDR3 DNA reads TGTGCCAGCAGTGAGGACAGGGTGGGGGCGAATGAGCAGTTCTTC.

The chain is built from TRBV15 and TRBJ2-7; TRBD1 agrees at 7 bases. This CDR3 is built from 14 residues. The germline gives CDR1 LNHNV, CDR2 YYDKDF (reference sequence). The ends lost 3 bases at V and 3 bases at J; junction bases unmatched: 5. This chain's CDR3 is CATSSRDRGYEQYF. Here the CDR3 DNA reads TGTGCCACCAGCAGTCGGGACAGAGGCTACGAGCAGTACTTC.

The chain is built from TRBV10-3 and TRBJ2-2, with 7 bases matching TRBD1. The germline V gene encodes CDR1 ENHRY and CDR2 SYGVKD. The CDR3 length is 17 residues. V shed 4 bases, J shed 5 bases, and the junction held 13 bases outside the gene matches. CDR3 sequence reads: CAISAIRDSKPTGELFF. CDR3 coding DNA: TGTGCCATCAGTGCGATCCGGGACAGCAAACCGACCGGGGAGCTGTTTTTT.

V gene TRBV18 combines with J gene TRBJ1-2, with D possibly matching TRBD1 (5 bases). CDR1 and CDR2 from the germline V gene are KGHSH and LQKENI. The V and J ends lost 2 bases and 8 bases respectively, with 15 bases between them. The CDR3 totals 14 residues. The CDR3 loop reads CASSPGGTPFGYTF. The CDR3, as DNA: TGTGCCAGCTCACCAGGCGGGACCCCCTTCGGCTACACCTTC.

The chain uses TRBV18 and TRBJ1-6; perhaps TRBD1 as D (6 bases). V lost 3 bases, J lost 5 bases, and 11 bases lay in between. CDR3 length: 15 amino acids. Germline lookup yields CDR1 KGHSH and CDR2 LQKENI. CDR3 loop: CASSPSRTDNSPLHF. Here the CDR3 DNA reads TGTGCCAGCTCACCGTCAAGGACAGATAATTCACCCCTCCACTTT.

The chain combines TRBV5-4 with TRBJ2-7; 7 nucleotides match TRBD1. V shed 0 bases, J shed 4 bases, and the junction held 4 bases outside the gene matches. The CDR3 contains 14 residues. Germline lookup yields CDR1 SGHNT and CDR2 YYREEE (reference sequence). The CDR3 nucleotides read TGTGCCAGCAGCTTGGGGGACAGAGCTTACGAGCAGTACTTC. It yields the protein CASSLGDRAYEQYF.

This clone showed up just once. The same CDR3 can be traced to other DNA sequences in this sample. The chain carries TRBV7-9 and TRBJ1-2; 8 bases are a match to TRBD1. This CDR3 contains 14 residues. Losses at the gene ends were 4 bases for V and 6 bases for J; bases not matched to a gene: 7. Germline V lookup: CDR1 SEHNR, CDR2 FQNEAQ (reference sequence). CDR3 region: CASSSEGQVHGYTF. The CDR3 coding sequence is TGTGCCAGCAGCTCCGAGGGACAGGTTCATGGCTACACCTTC.

The chain recombines TRBV29-1 with TRBJ2-2; TRBD1 agrees at 7 bases. The CDR3 is 14 residues long. Losses at the gene ends were 1 base for V and 2 bases for J; bases not matched to a gene: 1. CDR1 is SQVTM, CDR2 ANQGSEA, per germline. CDR3 sequence (DNA): TGCAGCGTTGAAGTAGGGGGCAACACCGGGGAGCTGTTTTTT. Translation: CSVEVGGNTGELFF.

V usage is TRBV30 and J usage is TRBJ1-6; 8 bases match TRBD1. V lost 1 base, J lost 9 bases, and 2 bases stayed unmatched. The CDR3 contains 13 residues. Germline values: CDR1 GTSNPN, CDR2 SVGIG (reference sequence). The CDR3: CAWSGQGSSPLHF. DNA of the CDR3: TGTGCCTGGAGTGGACAGGGGAGTTCACCCCTCCACTTT.

The chain couples TRBV4-1 to TRBJ2-3, with D possibly TRBD2 on 5 matching bases. This CDR3 has 17 residues. CDR1 is MGHRA and CDR2 is YSYEKL in the germline V gene. The ends were cut back, 0 bases at V and 0 bases at J, with 13 bases in the middle. The CDR3 region has the DNA TGCGCCAGCAGCCAAGATCCCGGGGAAATAAGCACAGATACGCAGTATTTT. The encoded protein is CASSQDPGEISTDTQYF.